This TCR beta chain was profiled in a study of response to subunit inactivated influenza vaccine. A few counts support this clonotype. MiXCR, applied by TCRdb to the RT-PCR reads, yields one record per CDR3 protein. The table shows about 540,000 distinct CDR3 sequences, with 20% to 25% occurring only once. Germline V lookup: CDR1 DFQATT, CDR2 SNEGSKA (reference sequence). The CDR3 runs 13 residues. V was shortened by 3 bases and J by 8 bases, with 14 bases between the two germline ends. The sample was also linked to a second study, of T cells expressing NK-cell markers. That work adds: cDNA encoding TCR beta was synthesized via 5'RACE template switching incorporating UMIs. Seven donors tested HCMV-seropositive and one tested seronegative among the eight sequenced. Whether expanded NKG2C+ T cell clones were HCMV-specific remained unclear.

The TCR sequence derives from a man aged 50 to 59 who received an inactivated influenza vaccine. Sequencing used CD4+ T cells sorted from PBMCs, obtained about 13 days after vaccination. The chain couples TRBV20-1 to TRBJ2-1; the D gene is possibly TRBD2 (6 bases). The CDR3 spells CSARDYRIDEQFF. The CDR3 nucleotides are TGCAGTGCTAGGGACTACCGGATCGATGAGCAGTTCTTC.